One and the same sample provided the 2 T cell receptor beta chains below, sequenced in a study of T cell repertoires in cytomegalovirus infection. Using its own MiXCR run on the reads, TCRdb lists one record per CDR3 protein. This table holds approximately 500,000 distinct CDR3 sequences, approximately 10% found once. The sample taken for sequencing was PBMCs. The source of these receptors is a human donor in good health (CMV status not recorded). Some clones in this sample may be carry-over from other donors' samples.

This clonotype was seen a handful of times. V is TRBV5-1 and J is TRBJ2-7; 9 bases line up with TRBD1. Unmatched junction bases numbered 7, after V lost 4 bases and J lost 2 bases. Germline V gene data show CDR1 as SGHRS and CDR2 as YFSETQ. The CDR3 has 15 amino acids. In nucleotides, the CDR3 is TGCGCCAGCAGCAGGGGACAGGGTGTCACCTACGAGCAGTACTTC. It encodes CASSRGQGVTYEQYF.

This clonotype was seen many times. The CDR3 is CAISEFRVRDTQYF. The CDR3, as DNA: TGTGCCATCAGTGAGTTTCGGGTCCGGGATACGCAGTATTTT. The V and J genes are TRBV10-3 and TRBJ2-3; no clear D. This CDR3 comprises 14 residues. Trimming removed 1 base at V and 6 bases at J, with 11 bases between. Per the germline V gene, CDR1 is ENHRY and CDR2 is SYGVKD.